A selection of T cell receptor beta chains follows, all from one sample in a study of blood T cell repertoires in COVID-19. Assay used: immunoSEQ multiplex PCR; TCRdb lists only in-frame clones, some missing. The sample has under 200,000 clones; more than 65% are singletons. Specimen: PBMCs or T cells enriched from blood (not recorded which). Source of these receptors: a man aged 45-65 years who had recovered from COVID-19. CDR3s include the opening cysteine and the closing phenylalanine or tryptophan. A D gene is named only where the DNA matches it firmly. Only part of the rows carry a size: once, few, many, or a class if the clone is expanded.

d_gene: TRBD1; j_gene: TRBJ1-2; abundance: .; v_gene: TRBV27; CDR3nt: TGTGCCAGCAGACAACCCGGACAGGGGCCTCCTTACTTC; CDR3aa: CASRQPGQGPPYF
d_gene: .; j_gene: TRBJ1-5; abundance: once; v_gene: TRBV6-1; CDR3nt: TGTGCCAGCAGTGGGACCGGGACACCTAATCAGCCCCAGCATTTT; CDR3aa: CASSGTGTPNQPQHF
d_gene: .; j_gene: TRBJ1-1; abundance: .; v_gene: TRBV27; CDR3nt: TGTGCCAGCAGTTCTCCCCCCGGAGGTGGGCGGAACACTGAAGCTTTCTTT; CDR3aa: CASSSPPGGGRNTEAFF
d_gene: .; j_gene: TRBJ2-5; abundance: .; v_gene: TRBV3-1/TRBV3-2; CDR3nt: TGTGCCAGCAGCCAAGGAGGTGAGACCCAGTACTTC; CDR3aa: CASSQGGETQYF
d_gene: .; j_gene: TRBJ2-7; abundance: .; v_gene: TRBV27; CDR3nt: TGTGCCAGCAGTCCACCGGGACAGGGGGGTGTTCTAGCGGGAGTGGGGGTAAGCGACGAGCAGTACTTC; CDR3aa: CASSPPGQGGVLAGVGVSDEQYF
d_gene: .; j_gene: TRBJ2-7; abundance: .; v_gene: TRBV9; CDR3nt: TGTGCCAGCAGCGCAGGGGGGAGCTCCTACGAGCAGTACTTC; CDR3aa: CASSAGGSSYEQYF
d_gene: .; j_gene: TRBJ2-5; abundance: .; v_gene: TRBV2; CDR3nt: TGTGCCAGCAGTAAATCCGGCAGGGGAGAGACCCAGTACTTC; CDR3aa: CASSKSGRGETQYF
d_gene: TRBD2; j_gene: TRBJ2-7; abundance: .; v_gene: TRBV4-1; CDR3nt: TGCGCCAGCAGCCAAGATCTGACTAGCGGGACTCGAACCTACGAGCAGTACTTC; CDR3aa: CASSQDLTSGTRTYEQYF
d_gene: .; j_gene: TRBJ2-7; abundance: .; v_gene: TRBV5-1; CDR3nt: TGCGCCAGCAGCTTGACAGGGACCTCCTACGAGCAGTACTTC; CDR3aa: CASSLTGTSYEQYF
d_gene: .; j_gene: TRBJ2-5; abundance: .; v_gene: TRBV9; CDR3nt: TGTGCCAGCAGCGTAGGAGGGGACAATCGGGCAGAGACCCAGTACTTC; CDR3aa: CASSVGGDNRAETQYF
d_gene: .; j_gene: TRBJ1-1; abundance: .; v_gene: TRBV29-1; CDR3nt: TGCAGCGTCGTATCCGGGACACGCACTGAAGCTTTCTTT; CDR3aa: CSVVSGTRTEAFF
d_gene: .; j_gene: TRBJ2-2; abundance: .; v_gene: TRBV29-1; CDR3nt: TGCAGCGTTGAACTGGCAGGGAGGCGGAACACCGGGGAGCTGTTTTTT; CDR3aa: CSVELAGRRNTGELFF
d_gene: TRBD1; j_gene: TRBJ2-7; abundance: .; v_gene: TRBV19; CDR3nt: TGTGCCAGTAGTACGATCGCCCTCAGACAGGGGGCCCACGAGCAGTACTTC; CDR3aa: CASSTIALRQGAHEQYF
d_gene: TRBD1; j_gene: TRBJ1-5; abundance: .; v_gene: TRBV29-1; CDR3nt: TGCAGCGTTCGGGAGGGGACAGATCAGCCCCAGCATTTT; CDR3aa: CSVREGTDQPQHF
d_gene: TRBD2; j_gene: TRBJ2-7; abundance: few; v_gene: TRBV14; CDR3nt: TGTGCCAGCAGCCACGCAAGGGGGGGACTAGCGGGGGCCCGCCGGGGCGAGCAGTACTTC; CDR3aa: CASSHARGGLAGARRGEQYF
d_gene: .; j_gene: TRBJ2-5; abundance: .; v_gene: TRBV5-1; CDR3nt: TGCGCCAGCAGCTTGGGGGGGGAGGTCCCTCAGGAGACCCAGTACTTC; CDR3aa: CASSLGGEVPQETQYF
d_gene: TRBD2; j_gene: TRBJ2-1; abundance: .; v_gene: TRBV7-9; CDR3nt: TGTGCCAGCAGGTTAGGGCTAGCGGGTTACAATGAGCAGTTCTTC; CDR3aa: CASRLGLAGYNEQFF
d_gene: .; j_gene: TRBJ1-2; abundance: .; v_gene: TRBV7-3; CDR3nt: TGTGCCAGCAGCTTTAAGGCAGGGCCCTATGGCTACACCTTC; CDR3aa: CASSFKAGPYGYTF
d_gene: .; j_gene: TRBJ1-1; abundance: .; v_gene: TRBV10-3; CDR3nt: TGTGCCATCAGTGAGTCGAGGACAGCTGAAGCTTTCTTT; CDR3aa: CAISESRTAEAFF
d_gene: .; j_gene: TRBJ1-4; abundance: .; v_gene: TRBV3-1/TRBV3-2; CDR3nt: TGTGCCAGCAGCCAAGCGGCAGGCCCTTATGAAAAACTGTTTTTT; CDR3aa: CASSQAAGPYEKLFF
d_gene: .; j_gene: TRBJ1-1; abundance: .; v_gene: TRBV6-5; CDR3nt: TGTGCCAGCAAGGGGGTAGGAACTGAAGCTTTCTTT; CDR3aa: CASKGVGTEAFF
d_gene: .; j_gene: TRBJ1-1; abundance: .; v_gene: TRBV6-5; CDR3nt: TGTGCCAGCACCAAGTCGGGAGGGTACACTGAAGCTTTCTTT; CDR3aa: CASTKSGGYTEAFF
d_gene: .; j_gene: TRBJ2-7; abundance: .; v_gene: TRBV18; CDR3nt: TGTGCCAGCTCACCACGAAGGACAGAGAATTACGAGCAGTACTTC; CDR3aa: CASSPRRTENYEQYF
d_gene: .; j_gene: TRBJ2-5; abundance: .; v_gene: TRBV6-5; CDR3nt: TGTGCCAGCAGCCCCCTACAAGAGACCCAGTACTTC; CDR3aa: CASSPLQETQYF
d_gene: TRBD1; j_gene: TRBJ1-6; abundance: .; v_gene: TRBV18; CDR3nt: TGTGCCAGCTCACTAGGGACAGGGGGCGCTAATTCACCCCTCCACTTT; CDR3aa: CASSLGTGGANSPLHF
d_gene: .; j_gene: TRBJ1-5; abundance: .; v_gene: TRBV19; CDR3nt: TGTGCCAGTAGTATACGTGCGAGGCAGCCCCAGCATTTT; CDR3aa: CASSIRARQPQHF
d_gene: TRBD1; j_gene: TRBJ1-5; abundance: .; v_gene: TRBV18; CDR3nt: TGTGCCAGCTCACATGGGACAGATCAGCCCCAGCATTTT; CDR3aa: CASSHGTDQPQHF
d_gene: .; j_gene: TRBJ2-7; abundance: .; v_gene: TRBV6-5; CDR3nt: TGTGCCAGCAGGTACCGACCCGGACAGTACTACGAGCAGTACTTC; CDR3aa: CASRYRPGQYYEQYF
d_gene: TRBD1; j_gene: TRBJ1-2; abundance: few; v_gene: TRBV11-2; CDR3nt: TGTGCCAGCAGCTTGACAGGGGTCCTTGGCTACACCTTC; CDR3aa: CASSLTGVLGYTF
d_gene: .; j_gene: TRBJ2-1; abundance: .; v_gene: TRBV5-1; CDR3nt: TGCGCCAGCAGCTTTTCCTCGCAGGGTGAGCAGTTCTTC; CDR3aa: CASSFSSQGEQFF
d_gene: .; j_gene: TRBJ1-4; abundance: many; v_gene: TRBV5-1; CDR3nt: TGCGCCAGCAGCTTGGGCGGGGGTGCAACTAATGAAAAACTGTTTTTT; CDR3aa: CASSLGGGATNEKLFF